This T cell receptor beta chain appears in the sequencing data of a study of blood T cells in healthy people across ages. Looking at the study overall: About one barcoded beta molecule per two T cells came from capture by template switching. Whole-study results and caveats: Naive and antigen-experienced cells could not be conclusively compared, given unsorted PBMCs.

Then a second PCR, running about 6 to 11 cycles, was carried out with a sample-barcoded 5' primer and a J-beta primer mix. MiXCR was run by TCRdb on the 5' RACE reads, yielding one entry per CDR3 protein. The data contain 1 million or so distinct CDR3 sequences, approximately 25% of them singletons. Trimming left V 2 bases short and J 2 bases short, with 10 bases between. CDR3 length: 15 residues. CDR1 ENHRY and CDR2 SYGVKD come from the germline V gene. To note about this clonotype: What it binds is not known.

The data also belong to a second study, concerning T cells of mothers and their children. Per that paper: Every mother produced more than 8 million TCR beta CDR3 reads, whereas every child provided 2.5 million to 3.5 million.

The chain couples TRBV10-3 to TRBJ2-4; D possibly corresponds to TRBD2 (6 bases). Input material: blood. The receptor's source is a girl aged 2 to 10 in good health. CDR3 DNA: TGTGCCATCAGTGAGGGCGGGACTCCCAAAAACATTCAGTACTTC. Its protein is CAISEGGTPKNIQYF.